The rows below give T cell receptor beta chains drawn from one sample of a study of monozygotic twins with inflammatory bowel disease. TCRdb reprocessed the 5' RACE reads, with one entry per CDR3 protein and no DNA. The sample's table shows about 380,000 distinct CDR3 sequences. Source material: blood. The receptors shown here come from a human donor with ulcerative colitis or Crohn's disease, or a healthy co-twin of an affected twin (not recorded which). Each CDR3 is given with its conserved first and last residue. Each record gives: V gene, J gene, CDR3 protein.

v_gene: TRBV7-9; j_gene: TRBJ1-1; CDR3aa: CASSLRGRNTEAFF
v_gene: TRBV7-9; j_gene: TRBJ2-7; CDR3aa: CASSSFETGGYEQYF
v_gene: TRBV7-9; j_gene: TRBJ2-7; CDR3aa: CASSSLGGSYEQYF
v_gene: TRBV4-3; j_gene: TRBJ1-6; CDR3aa: CASSQDLFEHSYNSPLHF
v_gene: TRBV4-1; j_gene: TRBJ2-1; CDR3aa: CASSQASVRSSYNEQFF
v_gene: TRBV28; j_gene: TRBJ1-1; CDR3aa: CASSLWGGDSEAFF
v_gene: TRBV5-1; j_gene: TRBJ2-5; CDR3aa: CASSFDGGETQYF
v_gene: TRBV4-3; j_gene: TRBJ1-2; CDR3aa: CASSQVWTGDGYTF
v_gene: TRBV5-1; j_gene: TRBJ2-5; CDR3aa: CASSLNGYQETQYF
v_gene: TRBV6-4; j_gene: TRBJ2-2; CDR3aa: CASSEEQGNTGELFF
v_gene: TRBV7-2; j_gene: TRBJ1-4; CDR3aa: CASSSNREKLFF
v_gene: TRBV28; j_gene: TRBJ2-3; CDR3aa: CASSFVGSTDTQYF
v_gene: TRBV5-1; j_gene: TRBJ1-4; CDR3aa: CASSFRGTRGEKLFF
v_gene: TRBV9; j_gene: TRBJ1-1; CDR3aa: CASSPPFKALNTEAFF
v_gene: TRBV20-1; j_gene: TRBJ2-5; CDR3aa: CSARQGAGETQYF
v_gene: TRBV12-3/TRBV12-4; j_gene: TRBJ1-5; CDR3aa: CASSRDRVNQPQHF
v_gene: TRBV2; j_gene: TRBJ2-3; CDR3aa: CASSDGSNFASTDTQYF
v_gene: TRBV20-1; j_gene: TRBJ2-5; CDR3aa: CSASFQESQETQYF
v_gene: TRBV4-3; j_gene: TRBJ1-5; CDR3aa: CASSLRAGGHQPQHF
v_gene: TRBV7-8; j_gene: TRBJ1-2; CDR3aa: CASSYGRDYGYTF
v_gene: TRBV5-4; j_gene: TRBJ2-5; CDR3aa: CASSPLAEETQYF
v_gene: TRBV6-2/TRBV6-3; j_gene: TRBJ2-7; CDR3aa: CASRPQALSYEQYF
v_gene: TRBV20-1; j_gene: TRBJ2-1; CDR3aa: CSAPTHPERNEQFF
v_gene: TRBV5-1; j_gene: TRBJ2-5; CDR3aa: CASSLPRLAGQETQYF
v_gene: TRBV27; j_gene: TRBJ2-1; CDR3aa: CASSPSGGPYNEQFF
v_gene: TRBV6-1; j_gene: TRBJ2-7; CDR3aa: CASSSDRTSYEQYF
v_gene: TRBV4-2; j_gene: TRBJ1-6; CDR3aa: CASSQAGGLNSPLHF
v_gene: TRBV24-1; j_gene: TRBJ2-2; CDR3aa: CATSDRTSGGKKRGGELFF
v_gene: TRBV12-3/TRBV12-4; j_gene: TRBJ1-1; CDR3aa: CASSFGGAWEAFF
v_gene: TRBV4-3; j_gene: TRBJ1-1; CDR3aa: CASSQDLGLNTEAFF
v_gene: TRBV4-3; j_gene: TRBJ1-2; CDR3aa: CASSQDNRGLRGYTF
v_gene: TRBV6-5; j_gene: TRBJ2-2; CDR3aa: CASSYEISNTAELFF
v_gene: TRBV20-1; j_gene: TRBJ2-3; CDR3aa: CSARGQGSTDTQYF
v_gene: TRBV20-1; j_gene: TRBJ1-1; CDR3aa: CSARAGFTEAFF
v_gene: TRBV5-6; j_gene: TRBJ2-3; CDR3aa: CASSLPVFTDTQYF
v_gene: TRBV5-1; j_gene: TRBJ2-7; CDR3aa: CASSQDRGGTYEQYF